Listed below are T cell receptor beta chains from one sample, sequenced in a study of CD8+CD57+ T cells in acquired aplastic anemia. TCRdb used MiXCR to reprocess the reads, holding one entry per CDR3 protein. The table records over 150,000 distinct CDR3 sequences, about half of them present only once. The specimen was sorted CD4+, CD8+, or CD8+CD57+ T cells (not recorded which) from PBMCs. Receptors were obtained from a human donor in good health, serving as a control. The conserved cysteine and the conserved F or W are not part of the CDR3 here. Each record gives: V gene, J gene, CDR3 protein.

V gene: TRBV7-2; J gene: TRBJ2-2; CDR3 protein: ASSPPTGTGNTGELF
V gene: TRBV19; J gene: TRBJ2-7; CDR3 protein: ASSQRGYEQY
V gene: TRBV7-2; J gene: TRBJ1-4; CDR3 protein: ASSPSWTGAGEKLF
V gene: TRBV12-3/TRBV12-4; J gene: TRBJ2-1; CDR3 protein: ASSFGRTDTNEQF
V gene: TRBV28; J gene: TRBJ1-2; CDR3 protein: ASRRTDNYGYT
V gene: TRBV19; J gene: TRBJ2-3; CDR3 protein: ASSMTSGGIDTQY
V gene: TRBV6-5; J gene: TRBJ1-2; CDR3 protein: ASGSRQNYGYT
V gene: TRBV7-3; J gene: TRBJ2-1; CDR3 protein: ASSLWPSDEQF
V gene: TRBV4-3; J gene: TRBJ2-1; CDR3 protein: ASSQDPSGVAQF
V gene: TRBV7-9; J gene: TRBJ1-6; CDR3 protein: ASTPLSGYNSPLH